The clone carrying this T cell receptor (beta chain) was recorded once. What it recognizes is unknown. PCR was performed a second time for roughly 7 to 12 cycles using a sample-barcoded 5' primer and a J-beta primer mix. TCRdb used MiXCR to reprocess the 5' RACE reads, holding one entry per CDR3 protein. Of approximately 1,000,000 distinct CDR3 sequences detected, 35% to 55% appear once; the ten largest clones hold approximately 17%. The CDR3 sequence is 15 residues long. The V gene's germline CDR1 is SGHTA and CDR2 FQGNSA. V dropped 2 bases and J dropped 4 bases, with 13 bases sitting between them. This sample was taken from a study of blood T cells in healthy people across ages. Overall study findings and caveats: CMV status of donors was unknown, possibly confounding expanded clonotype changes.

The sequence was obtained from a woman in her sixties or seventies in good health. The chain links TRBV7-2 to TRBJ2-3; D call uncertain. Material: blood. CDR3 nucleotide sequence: TGTGCCAGCAGCTTACTCGGGTCGGGCGCAGATACGCAGTATTTT. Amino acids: CASSLLGSGADTQYF. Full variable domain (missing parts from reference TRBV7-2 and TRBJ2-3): GAGVSQSPSNKVTEKGKDVELRCDPISGHTALYWYRQSLGQGLEFLIYFQGNSAPDKSGLPSDRFSAERTGGSVSTLTIQRTQQEDSAVYLCASSLLGSGADTQYFGPGTRLTVL.